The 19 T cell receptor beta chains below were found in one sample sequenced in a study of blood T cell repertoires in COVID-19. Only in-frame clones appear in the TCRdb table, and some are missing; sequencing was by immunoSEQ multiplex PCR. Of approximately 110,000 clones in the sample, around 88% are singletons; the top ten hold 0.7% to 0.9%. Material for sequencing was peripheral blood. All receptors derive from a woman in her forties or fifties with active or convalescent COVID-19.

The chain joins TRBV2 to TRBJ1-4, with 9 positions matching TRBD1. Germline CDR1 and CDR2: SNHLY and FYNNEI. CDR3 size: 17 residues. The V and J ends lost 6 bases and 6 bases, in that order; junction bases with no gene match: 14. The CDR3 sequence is CASRAGTGFTIDEKLFF. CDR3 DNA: TGTGCCAGCAGGGCCGGGACAGGGTTTACCATCGATGAAAAACTGTTTTTT.

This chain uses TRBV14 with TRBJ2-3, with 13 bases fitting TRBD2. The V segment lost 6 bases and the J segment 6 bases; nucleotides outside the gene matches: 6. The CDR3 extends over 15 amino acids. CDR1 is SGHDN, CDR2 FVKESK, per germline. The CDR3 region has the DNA TGTGCCAGCAGTACTAGCGGGAGGGCCCCTGATACGCAGTATTTT. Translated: CASSTSGRAPDTQYF.

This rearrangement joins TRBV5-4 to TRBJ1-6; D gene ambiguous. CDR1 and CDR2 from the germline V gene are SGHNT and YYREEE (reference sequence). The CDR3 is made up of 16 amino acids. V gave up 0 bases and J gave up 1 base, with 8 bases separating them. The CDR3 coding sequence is TGTGCCAGCAGCTTGGCCGGTTATTCCTATAATTCACCCCTCCACTTT. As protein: CASSLAGYSYNSPLHF.

DNA for the CDR3: TGTGCCAGCAGCCAAGAGACTAGCGGGAGGACACAGTTCTTC. The encoded protein is CASSQETSGRTQFF. This sequence joins TRBV4-2 and TRBJ2-1; 13 bases are shared with TRBD2. The CDR3 is 14 amino acids. V dropped 0 bases and J dropped 13; count of bases not matched to a gene: 3. In germline, CDR1 is LGHNA, CDR2 YNFKEQ.

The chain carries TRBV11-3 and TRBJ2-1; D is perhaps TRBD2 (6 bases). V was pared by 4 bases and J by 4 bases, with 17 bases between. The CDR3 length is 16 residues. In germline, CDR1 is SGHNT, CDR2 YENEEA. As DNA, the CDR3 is TGTGCCAGCAGCTCTCAAAGCGGGCTCTTATACAATGAGCAGTTCTTC. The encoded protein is CASSSQSGLLYNEQFF.

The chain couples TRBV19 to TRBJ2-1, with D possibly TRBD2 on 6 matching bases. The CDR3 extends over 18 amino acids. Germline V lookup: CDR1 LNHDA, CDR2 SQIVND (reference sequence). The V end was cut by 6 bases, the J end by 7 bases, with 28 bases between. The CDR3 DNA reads TGTGCCAGTAGCATCCGCCACTCCTCTAGCGCTCGGGTGAATGAGCAGTTCTTC. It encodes CASSIRHSSSARVNEQFF.

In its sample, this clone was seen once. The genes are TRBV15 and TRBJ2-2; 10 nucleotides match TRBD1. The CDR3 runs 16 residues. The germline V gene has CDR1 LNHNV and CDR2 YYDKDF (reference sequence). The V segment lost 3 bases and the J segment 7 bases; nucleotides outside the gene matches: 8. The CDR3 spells CATSRPGQGPDGELFF. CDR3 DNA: TGTGCCACCAGCAGGCCGGGACAGGGGCCGGACGGGGAGCTGTTTTTT. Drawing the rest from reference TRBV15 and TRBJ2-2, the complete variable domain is DAMVIQNPRYQVTQFGKPVTLSCSQTLNHNVMYWYQQKSSQAPKLLFHYYDKDFNNEADTPDNFQSRRPNTSFCFLDIRSPGLGDTAMYLCATSRPGQGPDGELFFGEGSRLTVL.

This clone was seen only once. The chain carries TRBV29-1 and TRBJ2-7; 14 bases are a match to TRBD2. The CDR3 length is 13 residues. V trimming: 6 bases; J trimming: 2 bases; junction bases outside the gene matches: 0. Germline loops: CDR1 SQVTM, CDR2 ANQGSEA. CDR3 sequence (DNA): TGCAGCGTGGGACTAGCGGGAGCCTACGAGCAGTACTTC. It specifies CSVGLAGAYEQYF.

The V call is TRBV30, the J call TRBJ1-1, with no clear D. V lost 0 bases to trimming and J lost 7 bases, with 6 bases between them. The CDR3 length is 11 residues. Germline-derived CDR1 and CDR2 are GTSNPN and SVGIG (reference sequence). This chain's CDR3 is CAWSVSGEAFF. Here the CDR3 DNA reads TGTGCCTGGAGTGTTTCAGGTGAAGCTTTCTTT.

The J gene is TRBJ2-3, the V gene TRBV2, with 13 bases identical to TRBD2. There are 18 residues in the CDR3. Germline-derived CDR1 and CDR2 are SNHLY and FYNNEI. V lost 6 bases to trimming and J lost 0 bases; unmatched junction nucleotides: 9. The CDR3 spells CASRLGLAGAFSTDTQYF. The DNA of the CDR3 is TGTGCCAGCAGACTCGGACTAGCGGGAGCGTTTAGCACAGATACGCAGTATTTT.

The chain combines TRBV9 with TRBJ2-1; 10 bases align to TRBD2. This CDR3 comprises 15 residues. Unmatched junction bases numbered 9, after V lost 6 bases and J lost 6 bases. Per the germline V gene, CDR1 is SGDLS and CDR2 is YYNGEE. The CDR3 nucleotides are TGTGCCAGCAACCGCCTAGCGGGAGTGGTCAATGAGCAGTTCTTC. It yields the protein CASNRLAGVVNEQFF.

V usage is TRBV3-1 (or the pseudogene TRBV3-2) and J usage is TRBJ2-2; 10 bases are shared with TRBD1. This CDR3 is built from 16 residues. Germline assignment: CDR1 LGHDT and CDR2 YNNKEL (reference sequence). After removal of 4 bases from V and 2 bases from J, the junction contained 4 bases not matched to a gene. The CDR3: CASSPRTGGNTGELFF. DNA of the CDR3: TGTGCCAGCAGCCCCCGGACAGGGGGTAACACCGGGGAGCTGTTTTTT.

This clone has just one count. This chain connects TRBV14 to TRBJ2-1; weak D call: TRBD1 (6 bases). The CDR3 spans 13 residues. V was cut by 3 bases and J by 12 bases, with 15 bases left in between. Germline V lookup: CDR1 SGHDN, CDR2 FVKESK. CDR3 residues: CASSQLLRGGQFF. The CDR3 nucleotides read TGTGCCAGCAGCCAGCTCCTCAGGGGTGGGCAGTTCTTC. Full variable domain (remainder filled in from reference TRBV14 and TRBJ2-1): EAGVTQFPSHSVIEKGQTVTLRCDPISGHDNLYWYRRVMGKEIKFLLHFVKESKQDESGMPNNRFLAERTGGTYSTLKVQPAELEDSGVYFCASSQLLRGGQFFGPGTRLTVL.

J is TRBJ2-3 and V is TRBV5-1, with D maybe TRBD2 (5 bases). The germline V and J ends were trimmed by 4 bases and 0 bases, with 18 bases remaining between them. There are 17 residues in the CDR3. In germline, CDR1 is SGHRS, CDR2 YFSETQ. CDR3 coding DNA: TGCGCCAGCAGCCGAAGGTGGGGAGCGTCCAGCACAGATACGCAGTATTTT. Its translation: CASSRRWGASSTDTQYF.

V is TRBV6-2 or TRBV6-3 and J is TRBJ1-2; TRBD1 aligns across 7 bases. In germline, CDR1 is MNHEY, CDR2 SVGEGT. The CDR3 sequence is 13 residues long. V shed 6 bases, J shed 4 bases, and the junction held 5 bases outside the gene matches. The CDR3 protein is CASSLGQIYGYTF. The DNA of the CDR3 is TGTGCCAGCAGCCTGGGACAGATCTATGGCTACACCTTC.

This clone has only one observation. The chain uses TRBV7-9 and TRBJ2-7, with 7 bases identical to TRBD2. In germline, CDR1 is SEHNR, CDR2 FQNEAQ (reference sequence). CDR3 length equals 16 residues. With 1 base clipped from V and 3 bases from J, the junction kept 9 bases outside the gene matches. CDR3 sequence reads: CASSLVIWGGNYEQYF. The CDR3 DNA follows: TGTGCCAGCAGCTTAGTTATTTGGGGGGGAAACTACGAGCAGTACTTC.

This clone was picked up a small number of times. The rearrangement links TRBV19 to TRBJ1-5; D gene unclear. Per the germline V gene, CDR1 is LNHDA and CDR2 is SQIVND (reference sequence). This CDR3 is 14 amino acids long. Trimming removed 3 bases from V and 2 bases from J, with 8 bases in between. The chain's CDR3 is CASSIPSGNQPQHF. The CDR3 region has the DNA TGTGCCAGTAGTATCCCCAGTGGCAATCAGCCCCAGCATTTT.

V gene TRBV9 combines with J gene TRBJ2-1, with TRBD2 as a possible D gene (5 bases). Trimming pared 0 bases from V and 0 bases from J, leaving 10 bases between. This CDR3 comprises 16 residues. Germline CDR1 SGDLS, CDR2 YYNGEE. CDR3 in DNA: TGTGCCAGCAGCGTAGGATTGGGGAGCTCCTACAATGAGCAGTTCTTC. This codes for CASSVGLGSSYNEQFF.

DNA of the CDR3: TGTGCCAGCAGTGAGACGGGAGGGGCAGATACGCAGTATTTT. Translating gives CASSETGGADTQYF. This chain links TRBV6-4 with TRBJ2-3, with 8 bases matching TRBD2. Looked up from germline, CDR1 is MRHNA and CDR2 is SNTAGT. The CDR3 has 14 amino acids. The V gene end was trimmed by 3 bases and the J gene end by 4 bases; junction bases not matched to a gene: 3.